The T cell receptor beta chain under discussion was sequenced for a study of T cell repertoires in cytomegalovirus infection. Study overall: CMV infection together with matching HLA type was indicated by public TCR beta signatures. Study-wide findings and caveats: Adding up the frequency of public TCR beta families identified people who carried CMV plus the relevant HLA.

MiXCR, applied by TCRdb to the reads, yields one record per CDR3 protein. This sample carries around 430,000 distinct CDR3 sequences, under 45% of them seen once, and the ten largest clones take 43%. Worth noting for this clonotype: Its antigen is as yet unknown.

The CDR3 is made up of 14 amino acids. V lost 5 bases and J lost 8, with 15 bases in between. CDR1 SGHVS and CDR2 FQNEAQ come from the germline V gene. The source material was cultured PBMCs, sampled from culture after CMV antigen stimulation. This TCR was sampled from a human donor in good health (CMV status not recorded). Some clones in this sample may be carry-over from other donors' samples. This sequence joins TRBV7-8 and TRBJ1-4; D gene unclear. CDR3 sequence: CASSPGPPVEKLFF. The CDR3 DNA sequence: TGTGCCAGCAGCCCCGGTCCCCCCGTCGAAAAACTGTTTTTT.